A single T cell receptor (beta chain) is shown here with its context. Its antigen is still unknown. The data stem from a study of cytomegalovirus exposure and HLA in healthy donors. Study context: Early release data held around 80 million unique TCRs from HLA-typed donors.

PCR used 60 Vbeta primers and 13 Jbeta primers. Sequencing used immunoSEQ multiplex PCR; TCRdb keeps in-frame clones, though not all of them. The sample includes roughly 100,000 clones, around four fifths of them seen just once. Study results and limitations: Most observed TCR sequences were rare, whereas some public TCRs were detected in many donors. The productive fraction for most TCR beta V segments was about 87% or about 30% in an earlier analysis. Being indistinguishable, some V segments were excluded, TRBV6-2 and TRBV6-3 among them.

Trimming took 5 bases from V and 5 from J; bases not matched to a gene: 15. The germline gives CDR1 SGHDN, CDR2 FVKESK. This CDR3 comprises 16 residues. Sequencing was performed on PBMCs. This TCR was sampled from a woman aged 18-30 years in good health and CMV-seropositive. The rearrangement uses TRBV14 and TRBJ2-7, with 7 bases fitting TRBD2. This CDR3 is CASSKRGRQSGDEQYF. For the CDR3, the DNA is TGTGCCAGCAGCAAAAGAGGAAGGCAGAGCGGGGACGAGCAGTACTTC.